This record concerns one TCR beta chain sequence. Its cognate antigen is unknown. A linear amplification protocol produced the TCR libraries from 500 ng of total RNA. TCRdb reanalysed the reads using MiXCR and keeps one entry per CDR3 protein. This table holds about 200,000 distinct CDR3 sequences, around 74% found once. The record originates from a study of healthy donors' naive CD4 and CD8 T cells. Turning to the study itself: TCR alpha primers covered all functional IMGT alpha gene variants. The study, taken as a whole, reports: CDR3 charge plus V and J genes appeared to account for roughly 13% of CD4/CD8 variance. Reportedly, most V and J gene segments showed naive CD4+ versus CD8+ bias.

The germline V gene encodes CDR1 SQVTM and CDR2 ANQGSEA. Trimming cost V 7 bases and J 0 bases; bases outside gene matches: 7. This CDR3 has 14 residues. What was sequenced was naive CD4+ and CD8+ T cells sorted from blood, pooled from several donors. The rearrangement uses TRBV29-1 and TRBJ1-2; 8 bases are shared with TRBD1. The clonotype was recovered from a pool of human donors in good health; the sample pools cells from several healthy donors. CDR3 amino acids: CSARGQGPNYGYTF. DNA of the CDR3: TGCAGCGCCCGAGGACAGGGTCCTAACTATGGCTACACCTTC.